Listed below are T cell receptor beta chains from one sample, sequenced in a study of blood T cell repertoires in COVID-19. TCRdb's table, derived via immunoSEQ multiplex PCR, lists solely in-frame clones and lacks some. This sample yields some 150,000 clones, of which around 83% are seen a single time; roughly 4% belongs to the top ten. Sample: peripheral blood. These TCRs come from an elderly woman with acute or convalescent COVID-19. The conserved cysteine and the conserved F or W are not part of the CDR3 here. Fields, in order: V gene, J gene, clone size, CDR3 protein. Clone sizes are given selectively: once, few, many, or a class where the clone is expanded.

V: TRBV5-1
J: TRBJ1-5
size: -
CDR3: ASSSEGNQPQH

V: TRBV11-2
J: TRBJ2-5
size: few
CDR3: ASSSLTGREETQY

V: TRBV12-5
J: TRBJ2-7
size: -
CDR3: ASGLPDPGTGPYEQY

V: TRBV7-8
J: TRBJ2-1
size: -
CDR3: ASSPPRRLAIYNEQF

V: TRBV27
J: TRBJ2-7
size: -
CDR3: ASSIDRGTYYEQY

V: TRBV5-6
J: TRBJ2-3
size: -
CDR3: ASSHRGRLDTQY

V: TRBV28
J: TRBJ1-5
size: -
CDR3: ASSFPGRVQPQH

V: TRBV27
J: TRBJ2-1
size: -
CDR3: ASSSSGLAGGISYNEQF

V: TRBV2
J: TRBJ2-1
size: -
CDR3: ASRGLAYNEQF

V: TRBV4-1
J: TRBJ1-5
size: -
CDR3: ASSQAPLPAGHQPQH

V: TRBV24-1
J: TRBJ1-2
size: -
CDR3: AISPRHFNYGYT

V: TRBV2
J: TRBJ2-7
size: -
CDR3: ASRVSGGLVGEQY

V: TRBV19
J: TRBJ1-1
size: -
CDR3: ASSMGQDIMNTEAF

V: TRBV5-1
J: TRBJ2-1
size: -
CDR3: ASSLGQGGDEQF

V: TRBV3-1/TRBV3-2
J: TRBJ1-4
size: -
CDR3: ASSPSPGQPNEKLF

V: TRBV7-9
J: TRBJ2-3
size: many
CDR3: ASSPNRLAADTQY

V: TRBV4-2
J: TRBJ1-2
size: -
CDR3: ASSPRGGNGYT

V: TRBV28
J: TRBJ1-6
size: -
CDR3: ASSFPPGQGNSPLH

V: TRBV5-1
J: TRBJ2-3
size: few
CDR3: ASSLITSEGTQY

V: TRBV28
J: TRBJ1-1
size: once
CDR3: ASLHRYNTEAF

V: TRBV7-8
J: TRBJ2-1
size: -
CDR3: ASSYSYNEQF

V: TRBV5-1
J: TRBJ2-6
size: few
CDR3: ASSFLSSGANVLT

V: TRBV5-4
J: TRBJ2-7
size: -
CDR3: ASSLAGTPYEQY

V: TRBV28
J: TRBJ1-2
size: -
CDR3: ASRSNSYGYT

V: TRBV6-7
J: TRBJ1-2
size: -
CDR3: ASRAGTGAFNRYGYT